The rows below give T cell receptor beta chains drawn from one sample of a study of cytomegalovirus exposure and HLA in healthy donors. Generated by immunoSEQ multiplex PCR, the TCRdb table keeps only in-frame clones and is missing some. The sample holds about 210,000 clones, around 75% seen once. The sample taken for sequencing was PBMCs. These receptors were collected from a male donor in good health and CMV-seropositive. CDR3s include the opening cysteine and the closing phenylalanine or tryptophan. Fields, in order: D gene, clone size, V gene, J gene, CDR3 DNA, CDR3 protein. D genes are given only for firm matches. For some rows the clone size is stated as once, few or many, or as a class when expanded; others skip it.

-	-	TRBV7-2	TRBJ1-1	TGTGCCAGCATACCAGAGGCGACTAGGAGCACTGAAGCTTTCTTT	CASIPEATRSTEAFF
-	-	TRBV9	TRBJ2-7	TGTGCCAGCAGCGTAAGGGGACACAGTTCGGGGTCCGAGCAGTACTTC	CASSVRGHSSGSEQYF
TRBD1	once	TRBV7-3	TRBJ2-3	TGTGCCAGCAGCTCGACAGGGTCCACAGATACGCAGTATTTT	CASSSTGSTDTQYF
TRBD2	-	TRBV7-2	TRBJ2-1	TGTGCCAGCAGCTTAGCTCCTAGCGGGAGGGGGAGAAGGAATGAGCAGTTCTTC	CASSLAPSGRGRRNEQFF
-	-	TRBV5-1	TRBJ2-1	TGCGCCAGCAGCTCCACAGGGATCTACAATGAGCAGTTCTTC	CASSSTGIYNEQFF
TRBD1	-	TRBV4-2	TRBJ1-2	TGTGCCAGCAGCCAAAGTACGGGACAGCCAGATGGCTACACCTTC	CASSQSTGQPDGYTF
TRBD1	once	TRBV18	TRBJ1-6	TGTGCCAGCTCACCACTTCCACAGGGGGCTGATTCACCCCTCCACTTT	CASSPLPQGADSPLHF
TRBD1	-	TRBV19	TRBJ2-2	TGTGCCAGTACCTATCGAGGGGGCCGCGCCGGGGAGCTGTTTTTT	CASTYRGGRAGELFF
TRBD1	-	TRBV6-5	TRBJ2-1	TGTGCCAGTGGGACAGGGCAGCTACTTGAGCAGTTCTTC	CASGTGQLLEQFF
TRBD1	-	TRBV6-5	TRBJ1-1	TGTGCCAGCAGGCGCGGACAGGGGGCCGAAGCTTTCTTT	CASRRGQGAEAFF
-	-	TRBV7-8	TRBJ2-7	TGTGCCAGCAGCTTAGTGCACAGATACTACGAGCAGTACTTC	CASSLVHRYYEQYF
TRBD1	-	TRBV7-9	TRBJ1-1	TGTGCCAGCAGCAATTCCGACAGGGGATACACTGAAGCTTTCTTT	CASSNSDRGYTEAFF
-	-	TRBV7-9	TRBJ2-2	TGTGCCAGCCTCCGGGGGATGAACACCGGGGAGCTGTTTTTT	CASLRGMNTGELFF
-	-	TRBV27	TRBJ2-3	TGTGCCAGCAGTTTATATGGAGGCGACACAGATACGCAGTATTTT	CASSLYGGDTDTQYF
TRBD2	few	TRBV7-3	TRBJ2-1	TGTGCCAGCAGCCTCATGGGAGCGGGAGTCTCCGATGAGCAGTTCTTC	CASSLMGAGVSDEQFF
TRBD2	-	TRBV7-9	TRBJ2-1	TGTGCCAGCAGCTTAACCGGACTAGCTTTTTTTGAGCAGTTCTTC	CASSLTGLAFFEQFF
-	-	TRBV5-6	TRBJ1-1	TGTGCCAGCAGCCCACGCCTACTCCTATCGGAAGCTTTCTTT	CASSPRLLLSEAFF
TRBD2	-	TRBV4-2	TRBJ2-7	TGTGCCAGCAGCCAACCCGGGACTAGCGGCGAATCCTCCTACGAGCAGTACTTC	CASSQPGTSGESSYEQYF
-	-	TRBV30	TRBJ2-7	TGTGCCTGGAGTGTGGCTAGCGAGCAGTACTTC	CAWSVASEQYF
-	-	TRBV7-2	TRBJ1-2	TGTGCCAGCAGCTCGTCAGGCCGGTCCGGTGGCTACACCTTC	CASSSSGRSGGYTF
TRBD1	-	TRBV9	TRBJ2-5	TGTGCCAGCAGCGTAGGGAGGCCTGGGACAGGACAAGAGACCCAGTACTTC	CASSVGRPGTGQETQYF
-	-	TRBV19	TRBJ1-1	TGTGCCAGTAGTACACACAAGAACACTGAAGCTTTCTTT	CASSTHKNTEAFF
TRBD2	-	TRBV4-3	TRBJ2-1	TGCGCCAGCAGCCAATTCCGTAGCGGGAGGACGAATGAGCAGTTCTTC	CASSQFRSGRTNEQFF
TRBD2	-	TRBV7-6	TRBJ2-1	TGTGCCAGCAGCCGAAGGGCTAGCGGGAGGGAAATAATTTACAATGAGCAGTTCTTC	CASSRRASGREIIYNEQFF